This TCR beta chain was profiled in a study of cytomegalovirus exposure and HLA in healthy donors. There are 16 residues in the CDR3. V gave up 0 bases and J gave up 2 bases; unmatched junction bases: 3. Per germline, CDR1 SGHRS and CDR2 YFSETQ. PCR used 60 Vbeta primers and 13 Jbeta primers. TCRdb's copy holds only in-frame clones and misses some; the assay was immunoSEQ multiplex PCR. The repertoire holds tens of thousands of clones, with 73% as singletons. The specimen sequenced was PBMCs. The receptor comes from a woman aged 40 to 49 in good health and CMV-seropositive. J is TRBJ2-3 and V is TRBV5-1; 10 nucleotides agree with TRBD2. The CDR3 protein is CASSLGLAGATDTQYF. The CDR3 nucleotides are TGCGCCAGCAGCTTGGGGCTAGCGGGGGCCACAGATACGCAGTATTTT.